This entry concerns a single T cell receptor beta chain. The target of this receptor is not known. Base qualities are not provided; no much larger clone lies one nucleotide away. In the prospective study, participants were about 18 to 95 years old, resided in approximately 25 geographic areas of the United States, and were enrolled through a virtual design. In the prospective study, participants were assigned to cohorts based on the clinical history participants reported in a screening survey and a study questionnaire. Exposed participants were defined as having been in contact with someone with a PCR-confirmed or clinician-diagnosed COVID-19 case within 2 weeks of study entry. Mobile phlebotomists in the prospective study collected whole blood, serum and a nasopharyngeal or oropharyngeal swab from every participant. Prospective study participants could optionally give additional blood draws and questionnaires over an approximately 2-month period. Prospective study blood samples were shipped either frozen or at room temperature before DNA extraction.

CDR1 is given as MDHEN and CDR2 as SYDVKM, both from the germline V gene. The CDR3 runs 13 amino acids, cysteine and phenylalanine included. Only the CDR3 DNA stays, 39 bases, in frame from base 1. Unmatched junction bases come to 1, with V trimmed by 4 bases and J by 6 bases. The immunoSEQ Assay, a bias-controlled multiplex PCR, was used to amplify TCRbeta CDR3 regions from genomic DNA. The original methods were these. Within the assay, amplification of reference gene primers was used to estimate how many nucleated cells each sample contained. Sequence reads were collapsed and filtered to measure the absolute abundance of every unique TCRbeta CDR3 rearrangement. For each sample, productive Simpson clonality was calculated by taking the square root of Simpson's diversity index across productive rearrangements. This immuneACCESS table, as held by TCRdb, lists in-frame sequences with V and J called but not all clones. Of the missing ones, under half trace to an unresolved V gene in checked studies; the others have no known cause. V and J calls and clone size are those listed in that table; D and trimming were worked out from the DNA. For this sample there are 220,000 or so clones; about 90% appear just once. The ten largest clones add up to roughly 0.95% of the sample.

This record comes from a study of blood T cell repertoires in COVID-19 (dated by TCRdb to the early 2020s). Background on the whole study: Samples covering the acute and convalescent phases of COVID-19 were provided by collaborators in the United States, Italy and Spain. The material from the prospective study consisted of cDNA or gDNA derived from T cells, B-cell-depleted T cells, or PBMCs. The dataset comprised deeply sampled blood TCRbeta repertoires from subjects exposed to, actively infected with, or recovered from COVID-19. The repertoires were released in a freely available public database intended as a resource for research on the immune response to SARS-CoV-2. Samples came from the ongoing ImmuneRACE study (first 160 participants) plus 1,254 subjects from 6 global collaborators. Nearly every sample came with metadata listing a de-identified subject ID, COVID-19 status, age in years and sex. HLA class I and class II types, where available, came from metadata supplied by the sample provider rather than from assay-based typing.

Broad study findings and their caveats: The quantity of clinical and demographic metadata differed by source and by participant and was supplied without curation.

The receptor was isolated from a man aged 50-59 years who had been exposed to COVID-19. The sample taken for sequencing was PBMCs or T cells enriched from blood (not recorded which). The sequence joins TRBV28 to TRBJ2-1, with 9 junctional bases fitting TRBD1. CDR3 reads: CASSYRGLNEQFF. At the DNA level, the sequence is TGTGCCAGCAGTTACAGGGGGCTCAATGAGCAGTTCTTC. When the CDR3 is completed using the reference TRBV28 and TRBJ2-1 genes on either side, the full variable domain is DVKVTQSSRYLVKRTGEKVFLECVQDMDHENMFWYRQDPGLGLRLIYFSYDVKMKEKGDIPEGYSVSREKKERFSLILESASTNQTSMYLCASSYRGLNEQFFGPGTRLTVL.